This T cell receptor beta chain was sequenced during a study of T cells in Graves' hyperthyroidism and ophthalmopathy. Trimming removed 1 base from V and 0 bases from J, with 3 bases in between. CDR3 length equals 14 residues. The germline V gene encodes CDR1 SGHTA and CDR2 FQGNSA. Amplified TCR beta CDR3 regions came from RNA transcripts. First-round RT-PCR of the TCR CDR3 relied on the HTBI primer set. MiXCR was run by TCRdb on the multiplex PCR reads, yielding one entry per CDR3 protein. Among about 460,000 distinct CDR3 sequences, 20% to 25% were seen once, and the ten largest hold about 53%. The study excluded patients with uncontrolled infection, other autoimmune disease, pregnancy or lactation. PBMCs were sourced from more than 9 ml fresh peripheral blood. General study findings and limits: A model of 13 V-J features distinguished ophthalmopathy from stable hyperthyroidism. Expanded thyroid clonotypes (above 0.001) were mostly also found in blood.

A remark on this clonotype: The antigen is undetermined.

Input material: blood. This TCR derives from a woman in her seventies with Graves' ophthalmopathy. The chain is built from TRBV7-2 and TRBJ2-2; D unclear. Written as DNA, the CDR3 is TGTGCCAGCAGCTTAGATTCGAACACCGGGGAGCTGTTTTTT. Translating gives CASSLDSNTGELFF. The full variable domain, rest sourced from reference TRBV7-2 and TRBJ2-2, is GAGVSQSPSNKVTEKGKDVELRCDPISGHTALYWYRQSLGQGLEFLIYFQGNSAPDKSGLPSDRFSAERTGGSVSTLTIQRTQQEDSAVYLCASSLDSNTGELFFGEGSRLTVL.